This TCR beta chain was retrieved from a study of blood T cell repertoires in COVID-19. Study overall: Some COVID-19 samples were acute and others convalescent; all came from the United States, Italy and Spain. The analysed material was cDNA or gDNA that came from T cells, B-cell-depleted T cells, or PBMCs.

Trimming took off 1 base at V and 11 bases at J, with 18 bases between the two ends. CDR3 length: 15 amino acids. In germline, CDR1 is MNHNS, CDR2 SASEGT. The method was immunoSEQ multiplex PCR; TCRdb's version includes in-frame clones alone and lacks a portion of them. The table has 250,000 to 300,000 clones, over 65% seen once; the top ten hold 3% to 3.5%. This receptor was obtained from a woman older than 75 with acute or convalescent COVID-19. The chain links TRBV6-1 to TRBJ2-1; D might be TRBD1 (6 bases). The sequenced sample consisted of peripheral blood. CDR3 in amino acids: CASSEEGGLPGKQFF. CDR3 bases: TGTGCCAGCAGTGAAGAAGGGGGTTTACCTGGTAAGCAGTTCTTC.